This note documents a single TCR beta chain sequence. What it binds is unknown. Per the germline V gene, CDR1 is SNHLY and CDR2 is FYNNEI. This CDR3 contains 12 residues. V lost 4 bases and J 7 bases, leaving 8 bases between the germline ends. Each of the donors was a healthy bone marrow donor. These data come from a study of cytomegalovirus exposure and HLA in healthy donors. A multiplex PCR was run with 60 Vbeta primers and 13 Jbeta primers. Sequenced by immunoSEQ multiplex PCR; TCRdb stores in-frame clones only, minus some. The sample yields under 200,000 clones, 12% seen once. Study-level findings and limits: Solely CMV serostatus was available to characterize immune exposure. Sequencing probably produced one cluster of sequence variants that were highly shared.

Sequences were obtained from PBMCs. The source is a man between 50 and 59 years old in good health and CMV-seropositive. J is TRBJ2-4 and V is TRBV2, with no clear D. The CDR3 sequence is CASSVGRNIQYF. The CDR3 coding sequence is TGTGCCAGCAGTGTTGGCCGTAACATTCAGTACTTC.